The next 28 T cell receptor beta chains were all read from a single sample in a study of shared clonotypes between healthy human individuals. TCRdb keeps only in-frame clones here, not all; method: immunoSEQ multiplex PCR. The sample consists of approximately 2,300,000 clones, approximately 90% of them appearing once. Material for sequencing was naive CD4+ T cells from PBMCs. Subset denoted: CD45RA+ positively selected. These receptors all come from a man younger than 35 in good health. Some clones in this sample may be carry-over from other donors' samples.

The rearrangement links TRBV18 to TRBJ1-4; possible D gene TRBD1, 6 bases. Germline V gene sequence: CDR1 KGHSH, CDR2 LQKENI. The CDR3 is 15 amino acids. The V gene lost 4 bases and the J gene lost 0 bases, with 9 bases spanning the gap. The CDR3 DNA follows: TGTGCCAGCTCACGGGGGACACCAACTAATGAAAAACTGTTTTTT. The encoded protein is CASSRGTPTNEKLFF.

This clone was found a few times. The CDR3 here is CASSPGRTWTEAFF. Written as DNA, the CDR3 is TGTGCCAGCTCACCAGGCAGGACCTGGACTGAAGCTTTCTTT. The chain is built from TRBV18 and TRBJ1-1, with D hard to call. CDR3 length: 14 amino acids. Trimming left V 2 bases short and J 5 bases short, with 12 bases between. Germline V CDR1 and CDR2: KGHSH, LQKENI.

V gene TRBV19 combines with J gene TRBJ2-3; weak D call: TRBD1 (5 bases). V was clipped by 0 bases and J by 3 bases, with 13 bases between them. The CDR3 runs 16 residues. Germline V gene lookup returns CDR1 LNHDA and CDR2 SQIVND (reference sequence). The CDR3: CASSIEAGKRTDTQYF. CDR3 nucleotide sequence: TGTGCCAGTAGTATAGAGGCAGGGAAAAGAACAGATACGCAGTATTTT.

In nucleotides, the CDR3 is TGTGCCAGCAGCAATTTACAGGAACCATACGAGCAGTACTTC. Protein sequence: CASSNLQEPYEQYF. This chain connects TRBV28 to TRBJ2-7, with D possibly TRBD1 on 5 matching bases. V lost 6 bases to trimming and J lost 4 bases, with 16 bases between them. CDR1 MDHEN and CDR2 SYDVKM come from the germline V gene. CDR3 length: 14 amino acids.

This chain joins TRBV11-2 and TRBJ2-3; 7 bases are a match to TRBD1. Germline V gene lookup returns CDR1 SGHAT and CDR2 FQNNGV. The CDR3 is 14 residues long. V was pared by 5 bases and J by 8 bases, with 10 bases of the junction left unmatched. CDR3 loop: CASSAGQAYVTQYF. CDR3 sequence (DNA): TGTGCCAGCAGCGCCGGACAGGCTTACGTTACGCAGTATTTT.

This clone is a singleton in its sample. The V call is TRBV6-6, the J call TRBJ2-7, with TRBD1 matching 11 bases. The germline gives CDR1 MNHNY, CDR2 SVGAGI (reference sequence). This CDR3 spans 16 amino acids. Trimming at V came to 7 bases and at J to 0 bases, leaving 8 bases not matched to a gene. CDR3 region: CASKRDRGGSSYEQYF. As DNA, the CDR3 is TGTGCCAGCAAGAGGGACAGGGGGGGCAGCTCCTACGAGCAGTACTTC.

V and J are TRBV6-5 and TRBJ2-2; no reliable D call. The V gene's germline CDR1 is MNHEY and CDR2 SVGAGI. V gave up 2 bases and J gave up 1 base, with 5 bases separating them. This CDR3 region has 14 residues. CDR3 sequence (DNA): TGTGCCAGCAGTTACAGGCGGAACACCGGGGAGCTGTTTTTT. As protein: CASSYRRNTGELFF.

Comment on this clone: The limits of the CDR3 on the DNA are not certain, so only TCRdb's listed CDR3 is given. The chain uses TRBV21-1 and TRBJ1-5. TRBV21-1 is a pseudogene. The CDR3 comprises 16 residues, both ends counted. The chain's CDR3 is CASSKVGVGSNQPQHF.

The CDR3 protein is CAGARTPPDTQYF. CDR3 bases: TGTGCCGGAGCTAGGACTCCACCGGATACGCAGTATTTT. The chain joins TRBV6-1 to TRBJ2-3; the D gene is possibly TRBD2 (5 bases). The germline V and J ends were trimmed by 11 bases and 6 bases, with 18 bases remaining between them. This CDR3 is built from 13 residues. Germline CDR1 is MNHNS and CDR2 is SASEGT.

This clone has a handful of counts. Other DNA sequences in the sample encode the same CDR3. This chain joins TRBV7-9 and TRBJ1-4, with unresolved D. This CDR3 has 13 residues. Trimming took off 0 bases at V and 5 bases at J, with 4 bases between the two ends. The germline CDR1 and CDR2 sequences are SEHNR and FQNEAQ (reference sequence). In nucleotides, the CDR3 is TGTGCCAGCAGCTTAGCGGGGAATGAAAAACTGTTTTTT. Amino acid sequence: CASSLAGNEKLFF.

The chain recombines TRBV10-3 with TRBJ1-2; 8 bases fit TRBD1. V was pared by 7 bases and J by 8 bases, with 12 bases of the junction left unmatched. The germline gives CDR1 ENHRY, CDR2 SYGVKD. CDR3 length: 14 residues. The CDR3 DNA reads TGTGCCATCATGCTCCAGGGGGCATCCTCCGGCTACACCTTC. It codes for CAIMLQGASSGYTF.

This clone was counted only a few times. The chain carries TRBV29-1 and TRBJ1-1; TRBD1 might be the D (5 bases). Germline V gene lookup returns CDR1 SQVTM and CDR2 ANQGSEA. CDR3 length equals 13 residues. The V end lost 7 bases, the J end lost 2 bases, and 14 bases lay between the germline ends. Here the CDR3 reads CSGQGVRNTEAFF. DNA of the CDR3: TGCAGCGGGCAGGGTGTACGAAACACTGAAGCTTTCTTT. Full variable domain (missing parts from reference TRBV29-1 and TRBJ1-1): SAVISQKPSRDICQRGTSLTIQCQVDSQVTMMFWYRQQPGQSLTLIATANQGSEATYESGFVIDKFPISRPNLTFSTLTVSNMSPEDSSIYLCSGQGVRNTEAFFGQGTRLTVV.

This sequence joins TRBV11-2 and TRBJ2-7, with D tentatively TRBD1 (5 bases). The germline V gene has CDR1 SGHAT and CDR2 FQNNGV. CDR3 size: 12 residues. V dropped 5 bases and J dropped 2 bases, with 7 bases sitting between them. The CDR3 bases are TGTGCCAGCAGCACAGGCCCCTACGAGCAGTACTTC. Amino acids: CASSTGPYEQYF.

Comment on this clone: This same CDR3 is encoded by further DNA sequences in the sample. The chain links TRBV7-9 to TRBJ1-2; no firm D call. Germline CDR1 and CDR2: SEHNR and FQNEAQ (reference sequence). The CDR3 sequence is 12 residues long. Trimming cost V 1 base and J 5 bases, with 5 bases left between them. In DNA, the CDR3 is TGTGCCAGCAGCTTAGTTCCTTATGGCTACACCTTC. Its protein product is CASSLVPYGYTF.

The chain joins TRBV5-1 to TRBJ2-5, with TRBD1 identical over 9 bases. V trimming: 0 bases; J trimming: 3 bases; junction bases outside the gene matches: 6. Germline lookup yields CDR1 SGHRS and CDR2 YFSETQ. The CDR3 sequence is 16 residues long. The CDR3 DNA reads TGCGCCAGCAGCTTGGATGGGTGGACAGGGGAAGAGACCCAGTACTTC. Protein: CASSLDGWTGEETQYF. Supplemented by reference TRBV5-1 and TRBJ2-5, the full variable domain reads KAGVTQTPRYLIKTRGQQVTLSCSPISGHRSVSWYQQTPGQGLQFLFEYFSETQRNKGNFPGRFSGRQFSNSRSEMNVSTLELGDSALYLCASSLDGWTGEETQYFGPGTRLLVL.

The chain recombines TRBV18 with TRBJ2-7, with 7 bases lining up with TRBD1. Germline V gene data show CDR1 as KGHSH and CDR2 as LQKENI. J lost 6 bases, V lost 6 bases, and 17 bases had no gene match. This CDR3 has 16 residues. The CDR3 bases are TGTGCCAGCTCTAACGCACAACAGGGGACCCCGCGCGAGCAGTACTTC. Amino acid sequence: CASSNAQQGTPREQYF.

Notes on this clone: Other DNA variants within this sample encode the same CDR3. The chain has TRBV18 and TRBJ2-1, with no clear D. Trimming shortened V by 0 bases and J by 3 bases, and 6 bases separated the two germline ends. Germline values: CDR1 KGHSH, CDR2 LQKENI. The CDR3 is 14 residues long. As DNA, the CDR3 is TGTGCCAGCTCACCACCGCTAGGCTACAATGAGCAGTTCTTC. Translated, it gives CASSPPLGYNEQFF.

On this clone: The same CDR3 arises from other DNA sequences in this sample as well. J is TRBJ2-3 and V is TRBV27; TRBD2 aligns across 8 bases. Germline V gene data show CDR1 as MNHEY and CDR2 as SMNVEV (reference sequence). The V and J ends lost 6 bases and 0 bases, in that order; junction bases with no gene match: 5. The CDR3 runs to 15 residues. This chain's CDR3 is CASRRLALSTDTQYF. CDR3 DNA sequence: TGTGCCAGCAGAAGACTAGCGCTTAGCACAGATACGCAGTATTTT.

The chain employs TRBV28 and TRBJ1-2, with D perhaps matching TRBD1 (6 bases). There are 13 residues in the CDR3. Germline CDR1 MDHEN, CDR2 SYDVKM. The V and J ends lost 4 bases and 3 bases respectively, with 9 bases between them. CDR3 sequence (DNA): TGTGCCAGCAGTTACAGGGCTGACTATGGCTACACCTTC. It is translated as CASSYRADYGYTF.

This clone has just a few counts. The rearrangement joins TRBV7-2 to TRBJ1-5; 7 positions match TRBD1. Germline-derived CDR1 and CDR2 are SGHTA and FQGNSA. The ends lost 2 bases at V and 5 bases at J; junction bases unmatched: 0. This CDR3 is built from 13 residues. For the CDR3, the DNA is TGTGCCAGCAGCTTACAGGGGGATCAGCCCCAGCATTTT. Encoded protein: CASSLQGDQPQHF.

This clone was detected only once. V gene TRBV7-9 combines with J gene TRBJ1-4; no reliable D call. CDR1 is SEHNR and CDR2 is FQNEAQ in the germline V gene (reference sequence). The CDR3 spans 14 residues. V gave up 5 bases and J gave up 5 bases, with 12 bases separating them. The CDR3 loop reads CASSPSAGNEKLFF. The CDR3 coding sequence is TGTGCCAGCAGCCCATCGGCGGGAAATGAAAAACTGTTTTTT.

This chain joins TRBV11-2 and TRBJ2-7; 14 nucleotides agree with TRBD2. The germline V gene has CDR1 SGHAT and CDR2 FQNNGV. The trim removed 5 bases at V and 7 bases at J, leaving 13 bases unmatched. The CDR3 totals 17 residues. Here the CDR3 DNA reads TGTGCCAGCAGCCCCCGCCCGGGACTAGCGGGAGTCGGAGAGCAGTACTTC. Protein sequence: CASSPRPGLAGVGEQYF.

V is TRBV2 and J is TRBJ1-1; D possibly corresponds to TRBD1 (5 bases). Germline values: CDR1 SNHLY, CDR2 FYNNEI. There are 14 residues in the CDR3. V shed 6 bases and J shed 3 bases, with 14 bases lying between them. In DNA form, the CDR3 reads TGTGCCAGCAGCCGGGGCAGGGAGGACACTGAAGCTTTCTTT. The encoded protein is CASSRGREDTEAFF. The entire variable domain, with the rest obtained from reference TRBV2 and TRBJ1-1, is as follows: EPEVTQTPSHQVTQMGQEVILRCVPISNHLYFYWYRQILGQKVEFLVSFYNNEISEKSEIFDDQFSVERPDGSNFTLKIRSTKLEDSAMYFCASSRGREDTEAFFGQGTRLTVV.

The chain is built from TRBV7-9 and TRBJ2-2, with no clear D. Germline-derived CDR1 and CDR2 are SEHNR and FQNEAQ (reference sequence). V was trimmed by 5 bases and J by 0 bases, leaving 10 bases between them. The CDR3 is made up of 15 amino acids. The CDR3 region is CASSRIGANTGELFF. The DNA of the CDR3 is TGTGCCAGCAGCCGGATCGGTGCGAACACCGGGGAGCTGTTTTTT.

The genes are TRBV7-8 and TRBJ2-6; D call uncertain. Germline CDR1 reads SGHVS; CDR2 reads FQNEAQ. The CDR3 covers 18 residues. Trimming pared 1 base from V and 0 bases from J, leaving 13 bases between. The CDR3 protein is CASSLGEGYSSGANVLTF. The CDR3 nucleotides are TGTGCCAGCAGCTTAGGTGAAGGGTATAGCTCTGGGGCCAACGTCCTGACTTTC.

The V call is TRBV27, the J call TRBJ2-5; 8 bases map to TRBD2. Germline V gene lookup returns CDR1 MNHEY and CDR2 SMNVEV (reference sequence). Trimming removed 5 bases from V and 4 bases from J; junction bases left unmatched: 9. This CDR3 is built from 15 residues. In nucleotides, the CDR3 is TGTGCCAGCAGTCCGGCCGGGACTAGGGGAGAGACCCAGTACTTC. Translation: CASSPAGTRGETQYF.

The rearrangement uses TRBV5-1 and TRBJ2-2; D may be TRBD1 (6 bases). CDR1 is SGHRS, CDR2 YFSETQ, per germline. V was pared by 5 bases and J by 4 bases, with 9 bases between. This CDR3 is 13 amino acids long. The CDR3 spells CASSGQSTGELFF. Written as DNA, the CDR3 is TGCGCCAGCAGTGGACAGTCCACCGGGGAGCTGTTTTTT. The complete variable domain, with remaining parts taken from reference TRBV5-1 and TRBJ2-2, reads KAGVTQTPRYLIKTRGQQVTLSCSPISGHRSVSWYQQTPGQGLQFLFEYFSETQRNKGNFPGRFSGRQFSNSRSEMNVSTLELGDSALYLCASSGQSTGELFFGEGSRLTVL.

The chain joins TRBV7-9 to TRBJ2-5; 9 nucleotides line up with TRBD1. The V segment lost 5 bases and the J segment 5 bases; nucleotides outside the gene matches: 12. The CDR3 has 16 residues. The germline gives CDR1 SEHNR, CDR2 FQNEAQ (reference sequence). The CDR3, as DNA: TGTGCCAGCAGCCCAAAAATGTGGACAGGGGATGAGACCCAGTACTTC. This encodes CASSPKMWTGDETQYF. Looking up the rest from reference TRBV7-9 and TRBJ2-5 gives the full variable domain: DTGVSQNPRHKITKRGQNVTFRCDPISEHNRLYWYRQTLGQGPEFLTYFQNEAQLEKSRLLSDRFSAERPKGSFSTLEIQRTEQGDSAMYLCASSPKMWTGDETQYFGPGTRLLVL.